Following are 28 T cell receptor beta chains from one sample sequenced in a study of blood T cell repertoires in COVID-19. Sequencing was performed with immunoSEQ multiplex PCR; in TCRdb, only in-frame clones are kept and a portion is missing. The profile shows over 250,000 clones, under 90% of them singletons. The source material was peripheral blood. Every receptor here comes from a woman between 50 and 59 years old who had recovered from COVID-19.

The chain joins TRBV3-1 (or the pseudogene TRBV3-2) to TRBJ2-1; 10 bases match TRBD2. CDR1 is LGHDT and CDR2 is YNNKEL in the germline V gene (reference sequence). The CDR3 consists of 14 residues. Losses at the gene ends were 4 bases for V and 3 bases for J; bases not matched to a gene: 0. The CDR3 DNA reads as TGTGCCAGCAGCCTAGCGGGGGGCTACAATGAGCAGTTCTTC. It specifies CASSLAGGYNEQFF.

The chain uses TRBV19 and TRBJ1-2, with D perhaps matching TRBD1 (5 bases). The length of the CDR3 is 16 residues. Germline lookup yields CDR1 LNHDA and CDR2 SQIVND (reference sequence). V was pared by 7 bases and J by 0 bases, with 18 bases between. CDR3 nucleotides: TGTGCCAGTACGGGAGGGGATGGCACGACTAACTATGGCTACACCTTC. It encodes CASTGGDGTTNYGYTF.

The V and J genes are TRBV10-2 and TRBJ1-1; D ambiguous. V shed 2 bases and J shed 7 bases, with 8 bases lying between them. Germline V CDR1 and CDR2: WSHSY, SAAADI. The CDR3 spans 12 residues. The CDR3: CASSETAFEAFF. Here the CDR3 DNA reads TGCGCCAGCAGTGAGACTGCGTTTGAAGCTTTCTTT.

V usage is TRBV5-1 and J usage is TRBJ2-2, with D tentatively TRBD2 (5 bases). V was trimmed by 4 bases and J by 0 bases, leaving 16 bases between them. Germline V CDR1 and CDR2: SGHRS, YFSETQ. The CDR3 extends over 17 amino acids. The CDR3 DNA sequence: TGCGCCAGCAGCGCGGGTTTCGGGTCCCCGAACACCGGGGAGCTGTTTTTT. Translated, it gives CASSAGFGSPNTGELFF.

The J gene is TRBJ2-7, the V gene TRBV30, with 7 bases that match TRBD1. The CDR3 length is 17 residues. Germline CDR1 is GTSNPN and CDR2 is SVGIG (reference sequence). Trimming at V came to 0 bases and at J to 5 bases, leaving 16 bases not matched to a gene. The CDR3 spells CAWSVLGARTGIDEQYF. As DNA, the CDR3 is TGTGCCTGGAGTGTACTAGGAGCTAGGACAGGAATTGACGAGCAGTACTTC.

CDR3 in DNA: TGCGCCAGCAGGTTAGGGGACACTGGCTACACCTTC. It codes for CASRLGDTGYTF. V is TRBV5-1 and J is TRBJ1-2, with a tentative D call TRBD1 (6 bases). The CDR3 spans 12 residues. Germline V gene sequence: CDR1 SGHRS, CDR2 YFSETQ. V was shortened by 5 bases and J by 7 bases, with 12 bases between the two germline ends.

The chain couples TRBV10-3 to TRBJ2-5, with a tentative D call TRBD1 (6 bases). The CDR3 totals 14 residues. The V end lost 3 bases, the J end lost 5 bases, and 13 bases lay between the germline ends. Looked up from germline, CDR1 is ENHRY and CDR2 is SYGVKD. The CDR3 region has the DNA TGTGCCATCAGTGACTCCGGGACAATCGAGACCCAGTACTTC. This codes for CAISDSGTIETQYF.

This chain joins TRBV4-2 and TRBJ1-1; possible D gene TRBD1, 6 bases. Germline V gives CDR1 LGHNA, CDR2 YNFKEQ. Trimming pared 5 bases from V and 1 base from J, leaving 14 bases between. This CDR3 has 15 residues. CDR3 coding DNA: TGTGCCAGCAGCTCCCAAACGGGACAGAACACTGAAGCTTTCTTT. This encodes CASSSQTGQNTEAFF.

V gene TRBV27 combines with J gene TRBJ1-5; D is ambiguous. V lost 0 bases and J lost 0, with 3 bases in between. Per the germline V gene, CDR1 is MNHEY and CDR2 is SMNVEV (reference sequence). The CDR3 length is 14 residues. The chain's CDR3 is CASSLSYSNQPQHF. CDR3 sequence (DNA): TGTGCCAGCAGTTTATCCTATAGCAATCAGCCCCAGCATTTT.

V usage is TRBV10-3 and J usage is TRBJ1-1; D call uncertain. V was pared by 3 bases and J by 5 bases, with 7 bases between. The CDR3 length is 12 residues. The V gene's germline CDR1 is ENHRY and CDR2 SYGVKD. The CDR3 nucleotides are TGTGCCATCAGTGAACTGGAGACTGAAGCTTTCTTT. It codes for CAISELETEAFF.

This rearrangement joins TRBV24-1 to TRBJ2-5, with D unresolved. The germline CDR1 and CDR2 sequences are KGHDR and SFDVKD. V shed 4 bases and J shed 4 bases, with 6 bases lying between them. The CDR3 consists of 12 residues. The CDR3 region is CATSDPGETQYF. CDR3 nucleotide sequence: TGTGCCACCAGTGACCCGGGAGAGACCCAGTACTTC.

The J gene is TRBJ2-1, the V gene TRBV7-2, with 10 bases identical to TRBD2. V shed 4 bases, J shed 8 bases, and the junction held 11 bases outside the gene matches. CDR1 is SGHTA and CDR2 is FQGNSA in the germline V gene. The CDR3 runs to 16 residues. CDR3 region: CASSSLAGGPRYEQFF. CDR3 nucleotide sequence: TGTGCCAGCAGCTCCTTAGCGGGAGGCCCCAGGTATGAGCAGTTCTTC.

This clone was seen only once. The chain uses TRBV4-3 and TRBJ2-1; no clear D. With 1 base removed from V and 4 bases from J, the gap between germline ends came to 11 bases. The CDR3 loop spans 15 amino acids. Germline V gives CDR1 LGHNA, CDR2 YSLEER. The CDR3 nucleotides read TGCGCCAGCAGCCAAGGGGCAGCCAAATACAATGAGCAGTTCTTC. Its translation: CASSQGAAKYNEQFF.

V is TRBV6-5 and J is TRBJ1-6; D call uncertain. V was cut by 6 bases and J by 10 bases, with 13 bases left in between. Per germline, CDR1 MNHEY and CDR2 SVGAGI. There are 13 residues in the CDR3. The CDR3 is CASRESIGSPLHF. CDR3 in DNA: TGTGCCAGCAGGGAGTCGATTGGATCACCCCTCCACTTT.

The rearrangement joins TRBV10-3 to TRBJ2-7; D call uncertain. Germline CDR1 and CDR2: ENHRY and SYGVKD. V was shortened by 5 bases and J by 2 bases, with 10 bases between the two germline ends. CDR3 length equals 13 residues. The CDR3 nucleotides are TGTGCCATCAGTCCCCCAGGCGCCTACGAGCAGTACTTC. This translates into CAISPPGAYEQYF.

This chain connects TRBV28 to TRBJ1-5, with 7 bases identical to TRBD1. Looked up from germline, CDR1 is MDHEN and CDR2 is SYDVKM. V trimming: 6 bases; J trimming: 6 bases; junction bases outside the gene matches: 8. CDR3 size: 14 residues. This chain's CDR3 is CASRTGQAFQPQHF. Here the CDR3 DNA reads TGTGCCAGCAGGACAGGGCAAGCGTTTCAGCCCCAGCATTTT.

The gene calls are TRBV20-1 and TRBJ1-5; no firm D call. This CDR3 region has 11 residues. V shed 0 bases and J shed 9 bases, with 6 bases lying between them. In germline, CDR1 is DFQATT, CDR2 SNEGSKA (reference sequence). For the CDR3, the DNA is TGCAGTGCTAGAGATGGGCGGCCCCAGCATTTT. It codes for CSARDGRPQHF.

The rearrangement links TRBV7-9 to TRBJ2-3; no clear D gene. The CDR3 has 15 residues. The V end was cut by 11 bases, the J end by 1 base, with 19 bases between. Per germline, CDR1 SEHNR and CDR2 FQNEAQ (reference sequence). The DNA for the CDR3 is TGTGCCCAACGCGTGGTGGGCCGAGGCACAGATACGCAGTATTTT. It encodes CAQRVVGRGTDTQYF.

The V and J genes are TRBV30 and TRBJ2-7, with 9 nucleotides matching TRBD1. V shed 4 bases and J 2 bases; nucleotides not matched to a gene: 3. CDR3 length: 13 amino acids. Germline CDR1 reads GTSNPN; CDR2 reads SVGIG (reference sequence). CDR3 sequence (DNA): TGTGCCTGGACTCGGGACAGGGCCTACGAGCAGTACTTC. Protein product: CAWTRDRAYEQYF.

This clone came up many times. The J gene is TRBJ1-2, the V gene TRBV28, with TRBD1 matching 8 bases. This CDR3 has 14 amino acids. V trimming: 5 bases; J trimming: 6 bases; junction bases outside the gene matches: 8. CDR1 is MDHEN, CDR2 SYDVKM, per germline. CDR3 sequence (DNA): TGTGCCAGCAGTCCCCCGGACAGGGATAATGGCTACACCTTC. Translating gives CASSPPDRDNGYTF.

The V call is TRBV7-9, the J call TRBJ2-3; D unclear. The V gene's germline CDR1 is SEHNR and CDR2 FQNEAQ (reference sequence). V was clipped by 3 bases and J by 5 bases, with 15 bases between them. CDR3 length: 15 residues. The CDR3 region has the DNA TGTGCCAGCAGCTTCGTGCGGTTATCTGGAGATACGCAGTATTTT. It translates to CASSFVRLSGDTQYF.

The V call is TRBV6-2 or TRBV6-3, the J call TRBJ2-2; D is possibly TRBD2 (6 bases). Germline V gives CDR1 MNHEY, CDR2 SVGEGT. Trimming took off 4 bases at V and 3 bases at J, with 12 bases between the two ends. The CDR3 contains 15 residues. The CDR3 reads CASSSGSGDTGELFF. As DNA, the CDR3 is TGTGCCAGCAGTTCGGGTAGCGGTGACACCGGGGAGCTGTTTTTT.

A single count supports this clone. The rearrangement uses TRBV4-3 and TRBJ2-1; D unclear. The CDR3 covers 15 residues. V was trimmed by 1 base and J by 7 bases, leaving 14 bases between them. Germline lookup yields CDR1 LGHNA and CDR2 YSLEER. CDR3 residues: CASSQGKSRKNEQFF. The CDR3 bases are TGCGCCAGCAGCCAAGGCAAGTCTAGAAAAAATGAGCAGTTCTTC.

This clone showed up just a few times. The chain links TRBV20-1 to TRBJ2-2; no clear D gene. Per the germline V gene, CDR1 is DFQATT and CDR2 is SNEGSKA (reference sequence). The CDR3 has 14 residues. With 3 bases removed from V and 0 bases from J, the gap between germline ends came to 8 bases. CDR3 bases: TGCAGTGCTAGTGATGAGCCGAACACCGGGGAGCTGTTTTTT. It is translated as CSASDEPNTGELFF.

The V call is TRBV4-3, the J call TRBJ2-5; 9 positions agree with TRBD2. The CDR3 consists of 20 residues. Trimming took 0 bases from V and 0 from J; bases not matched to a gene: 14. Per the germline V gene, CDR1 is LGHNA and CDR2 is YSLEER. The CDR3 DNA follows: TGCGCCAGCAGCCAAGAAAAGCGCCCCCCGGCTAGCGGGAACCAAGAGACCCAGTACTTC. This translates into CASSQEKRPPASGNQETQYF.

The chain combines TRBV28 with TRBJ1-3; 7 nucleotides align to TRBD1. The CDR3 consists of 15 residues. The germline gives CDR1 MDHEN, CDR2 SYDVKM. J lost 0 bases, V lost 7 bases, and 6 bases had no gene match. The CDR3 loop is CASIPGDSSGNTIYF. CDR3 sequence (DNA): TGTGCCAGCATCCCGGGGGACAGCTCTGGAAACACCATATATTTT.

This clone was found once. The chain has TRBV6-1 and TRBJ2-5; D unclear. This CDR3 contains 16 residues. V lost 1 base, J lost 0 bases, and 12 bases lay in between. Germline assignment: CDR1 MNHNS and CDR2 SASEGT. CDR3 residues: CASSEGATTYQETQYF. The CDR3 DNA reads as TGTGCCAGCAGTGAAGGGGCGACCACGTACCAAGAGACCCAGTACTTC.

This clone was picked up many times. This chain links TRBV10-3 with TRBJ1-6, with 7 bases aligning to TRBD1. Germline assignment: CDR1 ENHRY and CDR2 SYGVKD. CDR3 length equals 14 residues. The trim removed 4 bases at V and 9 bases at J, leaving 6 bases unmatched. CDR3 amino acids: CAISAGTAASPLHF. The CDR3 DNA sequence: TGTGCCATCAGTGCCGGGACAGCGGCTTCACCCCTCCACTTT.